This TCR beta chain was identified during a study of T cell repertoires in cytomegalovirus infection. Study-level information: Well-studied HLA-B-restricted CMV epitopes were used in the study alongside recently identified HLA-C-restricted ones. TCR beta signatures that were public indicated CMV infection and matching HLA type. The study's findings and limits: Of the TCR beta families, the public ones yielded a cumulative frequency that identified carriers of CMV plus the relevant HLA. HLA-C-restricted CMV clonotypes gave the most frequent clonotype in two of eight donors.

In its sample, this clonotype was seen many times. Its specificity is unknown. V lost 0 bases and J lost 0; bases outside the gene matches: 5. The CDR3 has 17 residues. Germline-derived CDR1 and CDR2 are SGHVS and FQNEAQ. One entry per CDR3 protein results from TCRdb running MiXCR on the reads. Of about 770,000 distinct CDR3 sequences in the sample, almost 30% were seen once. This receptor was identified in a human donor in good health (CMV status not recorded). Some clones in this sample may be carry-over from other donors' samples. V gene TRBV7-8 combines with J gene TRBJ2-3; TRBD1 aligns across 8 bases. The specimen comprised cultured CD8+ T cells from PBMCs, sampled from culture after CMV antigen stimulation. The CDR3 protein is CASSLASTGVSTDTQYF. CDR3 DNA: TGTGCCAGCAGCTTAGCGTCGACAGGGGTCAGCACAGATACGCAGTATTTT. Drawing the rest from reference TRBV7-8 and TRBJ2-3, the complete variable domain is GAGVSQSPRYKVAKRGQDVALRCDPISGHVSLFWYQQALGQGPEFLTYFQNEAQLDKSGLPSDRFFAERPEGSVSTLKIQRTQQEDSAVYLCASSLASTGVSTDTQYFGPGTRLTVL.